Each of the 26 T cell receptor beta chains below was sequenced from the same sample in a study of cytomegalovirus exposure and HLA in healthy donors. The primer mix had 60 Vbeta and 13 Jbeta primers. Sequenced by immunoSEQ multiplex PCR; TCRdb stores in-frame clones only, minus some. The data hold some 190,000 clones, with 76% observed a single time. Input material: PBMCs. The receptors originated from a woman in her 30s in good health and CMV-seropositive.

This chain joins TRBV7-2 and TRBJ2-2, with TRBD2 as a possible D gene (6 bases). Germline assignment: CDR1 SGHTA and CDR2 FQGNSA. The CDR3 contains 15 residues. Trimming removed 2 bases at V and 7 bases at J, with 14 bases between. CDR3 coding DNA: TGTGCCAGCAGCTTAAACGGCCCGCGGGGCGGGGAGCTGTTTTTT. As protein: CASSLNGPRGGELFF.

Details on this clone: In the same sample, other DNA sequences code for this CDR3. This chain links TRBV5-1 with TRBJ2-7; D unresolved. Germline V gene lookup returns CDR1 SGHRS and CDR2 YFSETQ. V lost 4 bases and J 3 bases, leaving 14 bases between the germline ends. CDR3 size: 14 residues. The CDR3 here is CASSPGGASYEQYF. The DNA of the CDR3 is TGCGCCAGCAGCCCTGGTGGAGCCAGCTACGAGCAGTACTTC.

The chain links TRBV28 to TRBJ1-2; D is uncertain. This CDR3 contains 10 residues. V shed 6 bases and J shed 6 bases, with 5 bases lying between them. CDR1 is MDHEN, CDR2 SYDVKM, per germline. The CDR3 region has the DNA TGTGCCAGCAGGAGAAATGGCTACACCTTC. It yields the protein CASRRNGYTF.

The chain couples TRBV29-1 to TRBJ2-7; 8 nucleotides agree with TRBD1. With 3 bases clipped from V and 3 bases from J, the junction kept 4 bases outside the gene matches. The germline gives CDR1 SQVTM, CDR2 ANQGSEA. The CDR3 runs 13 residues. CDR3: CSVDGQGHYEQYF. The CDR3 bases are TGCAGCGTTGATGGACAGGGACACTACGAGCAGTACTTC.

The chain joins TRBV19 to TRBJ2-7, with unresolved D. Trimming pared 9 bases from V and 5 bases from J, leaving 17 bases between. From germline, CDR1 is LNHDA and CDR2 SQIVND (reference sequence). The length of the CDR3 is 13 residues. The CDR3 spells CASSSRRRDEQYF. The CDR3 region has the DNA TGTGCCAGCTCTTCAAGGCGCCGGGACGAGCAGTACTTC.

The V gene is TRBV6-6, the J gene TRBJ2-7; D remains unclear. Trimming shortened V by 8 bases and J by 0 bases, and 11 bases separated the two germline ends. Germline-derived CDR1 and CDR2 are MNHNY and SVGAGI (reference sequence). The CDR3 has 13 amino acids. CDR3 sequence (DNA): TGTGCCAGCTCCCGCGATGGCTCCTACGAGCAGTACTTC. The encoded protein is CASSRDGSYEQYF.

CDR3 in amino acids: CASKSGGGDIQYF. In DNA form, the CDR3 reads TGTGCCAGTAAGAGTGGCGGGGGCGACATTCAGTACTTC. This sequence joins TRBV7-2 and TRBJ2-4; possible D gene TRBD2, 7 bases. Trimming shortened V by 9 bases and J by 8 bases, and 17 bases separated the two germline ends. CDR1 and CDR2 (germline): SGHTA, FQGNSA. The CDR3 loop spans 13 amino acids.

V and J are TRBV6-5 and TRBJ1-1, with TRBD1 matching over 8 bases. J gave up 4 bases and V 0 bases, and 1 base lay outside the gene matches. CDR1 and CDR2 (germline): MNHEY, SVGAGI. This CDR3 spans 14 amino acids. CDR3 loop: CASSYSDRGTEAFF. CDR3 DNA sequence: TGTGCCAGCAGTTACTCCGACAGGGGCACTGAAGCTTTCTTT.

This clone was counted a few times. The chain is built from TRBV11-3 and TRBJ2-2; no clear D. The germline V and J ends were trimmed by 3 bases and 9 bases, with 8 bases remaining between them. Germline assignment: CDR1 SGHNT and CDR2 YENEEA. The CDR3 covers 12 residues. CDR3 coding DNA: TGTGCCAGCAGCTTGGTCACTTGGGAGCTGTTTTTT. Protein sequence: CASSLVTWELFF.

Points on this clone: Other DNA sequences of this sample code for an identical CDR3. The V and J genes are TRBV28 and TRBJ1-2; D not resolved. The CDR3 has 13 residues. The germline gives CDR1 MDHEN, CDR2 SYDVKM. V was shortened by 6 bases and J by 2 bases, with 10 bases between the two germline ends. The CDR3: CASSPTGNYGYTF. The CDR3 coding sequence is TGTGCCAGCAGCCCGACGGGGAACTATGGCTACACCTTC.

The J gene is TRBJ2-7, the V gene TRBV28; no clear D gene. The CDR3 has 12 residues. Between the trimmed V and J ends, which lost 5 bases and 3 bases, there was a span of 8 bases. CDR1 is MDHEN, CDR2 SYDVKM, per germline. This chain's CDR3 is CASSGQDYEQYF. The CDR3 DNA reads TGTGCCAGCAGTGGGCAAGACTACGAGCAGTACTTC.

This sequence joins TRBV11-3 and TRBJ2-7, with 8 nucleotides matching TRBD2. Trimming removed 7 bases from V and 5 bases from J; junction bases left unmatched: 4. The CDR3 length is 12 residues. CDR1 and CDR2 (germline): SGHNT, YENEEA. CDR3 DNA sequence: TGTGCCAGCAACGGGGGGGGCCACGAGCAGTACTTC. Translation gives CASNGGGHEQYF.

V is TRBV7-6 and J is TRBJ2-5, with D perhaps matching TRBD1 (5 bases). The V and J ends lost 0 bases and 1 base respectively, with 12 bases between them. CDR1 and CDR2 (germline): SGHVS, FNYEAQ. The CDR3 covers 16 residues. CDR3: CASSLARQILQETQYF. In DNA, the CDR3 is TGTGCCAGCAGCTTAGCGCGACAGATCCTCCAAGAGACCCAGTACTTC.

The chain employs TRBV6-5 and TRBJ2-1, with 7 bases matching TRBD1. Germline V CDR1 and CDR2: MNHEY, SVGAGI. The length of the CDR3 is 15 residues. V lost 0 bases to trimming and J lost 7 bases; unmatched junction nucleotides: 6. The CDR3 loop is CASSYSGAGGNEQFF. DNA for the CDR3: TGTGCCAGCAGTTACTCGGGGGCAGGGGGTAATGAGCAGTTCTTC.

This clone was counted a few times. The gene calls are TRBV27 and TRBJ1-6; TRBD1 is a possible D gene (5 bases). The CDR3 runs to 15 residues. Germline V gives CDR1 MNHEY, CDR2 SMNVEV (reference sequence). Trimming removed 4 bases at V and 5 bases at J, with 12 bases between. The CDR3 coding sequence is TGTGCCAGCAGTTCCAGGGTGTGGGATAATTCACCCCTCCACTTT. It encodes CASSSRVWDNSPLHF.

V and J are TRBV15 and TRBJ2-5; 8 nucleotides match TRBD1. The ends lost 5 bases at V and 4 bases at J; junction bases unmatched: 12. The CDR3 sequence is 16 residues long. CDR1 and CDR2 (germline): LNHNV, YYDKDF (reference sequence). CDR3 loop: CATSRGETGEGETQYF. CDR3 bases: TGTGCCACCAGCCGAGGGGAGACAGGGGAAGGAGAGACCCAGTACTTC.

The genes are TRBV19 and TRBJ1-6; TRBD1 might be the D (6 bases). Trimming took 5 bases from V and 8 from J, leaving 10 bases between them. CDR1 and CDR2 from the germline V gene are LNHDA and SQIVND (reference sequence). The CDR3 extends over 13 amino acids. The CDR3 coding sequence is TGTGCCAGTAGTTTGGGGGCGGATTCACCCCTCCACTTT. This translates into CASSLGADSPLHF. The full variable domain, with the rest looked up from reference TRBV19 and TRBJ1-6, is DGGITQSPKYLFRKEGQNVTLSCEQNLNHDAMYWYRQDPGQGLRLIYYSQIVNDFQKGDIAEGYSVSREKKESFPLTVTSAQKNPTAFYLCASSLGADSPLHFGNGTRLTVT.

This chain joins TRBV5-1 and TRBJ2-5; 10 nucleotides match TRBD1. CDR1 and CDR2 (germline): SGHRS, YFSETQ. This CDR3 is 15 amino acids long. The V and J ends lost 4 bases and 1 base, in that order; junction bases with no gene match: 4. In DNA, the CDR3 is TGCGCCAGCAGCAGGGACAGGGGTCCCCAAGAGACCCAGTACTTC. It specifies CASSRDRGPQETQYF.

The rearrangement uses TRBV5-4 and TRBJ1-2, with 7 bases that match TRBD1. The CDR3 sequence is 15 residues long. In germline, CDR1 is SGHNT, CDR2 YYREEE (reference sequence). Losses at the gene ends were 3 bases for V and 4 bases for J; bases not matched to a gene: 9. DNA for the CDR3: TGTGCCAGCAGCTATCCGGGACAGAGCTTCTATGGCTACACCTTC. It encodes CASSYPGQSFYGYTF.

The rearrangement links TRBV9 to TRBJ2-2; 12 bases map to TRBD2. This CDR3 has 16 amino acids. In germline, CDR1 is SGDLS, CDR2 YYNGEE. With 4 bases clipped from V and 5 bases from J, the junction kept 6 bases outside the gene matches. The CDR3 DNA reads TGTGCCAGCAGCTCCTCCCTAGCGGGGGGGACCGGGGAGCTGTTTTTT. The encoded protein is CASSSSLAGGTGELFF.

The chain has TRBV4-1 and TRBJ2-4; 12 bases are a match to TRBD2. Germline V gives CDR1 MGHRA, CDR2 YSYEKL. The V segment lost 2 bases and the J segment 1 base; nucleotides outside the gene matches: 3. This CDR3 has 17 amino acids. The CDR3 coding sequence is TGCGCCAGCAGCCAACCTACTAGCGGGGGGGCCAAAAACATTCAGTACTTC. Translation gives CASSQPTSGGAKNIQYF.

The chain combines TRBV7-9 with TRBJ2-5, with 8 bases identical to TRBD2. The CDR3 has 17 residues. CDR1 and CDR2 from the germline V gene are SEHNR and FQNEAQ (reference sequence). V shed 5 bases, J shed 2 bases, and the junction held 13 bases outside the gene matches. In nucleotides, the CDR3 is TGTGCCAGCAGCCCCAACCGGGGCCAGCGGGGGCAAGAGACCCAGTACTTC. It encodes CASSPNRGQRGQETQYF.

This clone was detected only a few times. The junction differs from germline at one of its ends, possibly a read error. The chain joins TRBV28 to TRBJ1-2; D call uncertain. CDR3 length equals 10 residues. Germline CDR1 is MDHEN and CDR2 is SYDVKM. CDR3 loop: CASSHGLAIF. CDR3 bases: TGTGCCAGCAGTCATGGACTGGCAATCTTC.

This sequence joins TRBV18 and TRBJ1-2; perhaps TRBD1 as D (5 bases). Trimming took off 4 bases at V and 3 bases at J, with 15 bases between the two ends. CDR3 length: 15 residues. The germline V gene encodes CDR1 KGHSH and CDR2 LQKENI. CDR3 amino acids: CASSRGITGDYGYTF. CDR3 sequence (DNA): TGTGCCAGCTCACGGGGCATAACGGGAGACTATGGCTACACCTTC.

The chain links TRBV6-4 to TRBJ2-3, with 9 bases identical to TRBD2. Germline V gives CDR1 MRHNA, CDR2 SNTAGT. CDR3 length equals 15 residues. V trimming: 8 bases; J trimming: 4 bases; junction bases outside the gene matches: 10. Here the CDR3 DNA reads TGTGCCAGCCCCGGGGCGGGGGGGCGCCCAGATACGCAGTATTTT. Translated, it gives CASPGAGGRPDTQYF.

The rearrangement joins TRBV4-2 to TRBJ2-5, with D perhaps TRBD2 (5 bases). The CDR3 sequence is 15 residues long. V gave up 0 bases and J gave up 7 bases, with 15 bases separating them. Germline CDR1 and CDR2: LGHNA and YNFKEQ. CDR3 amino acids: CASSQDYGRGRTQYF. The CDR3 DNA sequence: TGTGCCAGCAGCCAAGATTACGGCCGGGGAAGGACCCAGTACTTC.